This T cell receptor beta chain was documented in a study of blood T cells in healthy people across ages. Each sample yielded at least 5.5 micrograms of PBMC total RNA. CDR1 is SGHAT and CDR2 is FQDESV in the germline V gene (reference sequence). The CDR3 runs to 16 residues. A second PCR of 7 to 11 cycles used a sample-barcoded 5' primer and a J-beta primer mix. Each of the cDNA molecules was tagged by a template-switch adaptor with 12 random nucleotides. TCRdb analysed the 5' RACE reads with MiXCR anew, one entry per CDR3 protein. This sample has hundreds of thousands of distinct CDR3 sequences, with 21% found just once. This clonotype was counted a few times.

V and J are TRBV11-1 and TRBJ2-5, with 7 bases identical to TRBD2. Gene TRBJ2-7 matches the end of the DNA better, so the J call may be wrong. The sequence derives from a man aged 70-80 years in good health. The specimen was blood. This CDR3 is CASSLGSAGVVSEQYF. CDR3 nucleotide sequence: TGTGCCAGCAGCTTAGGTTCTGCGGGAGTCGTTAGCGAGCAGTACTTC.